The 13 T cell receptor beta chains below come from one sample, sequenced in a study of blood T cells in healthy people across ages. It was with a sample-barcoded 5' primer and a J-beta primer mix that a second PCR of about 7 to 12 cycles was run. TCRdb reprocessed the 5' RACE reads via MiXCR and lists one record per CDR3 protein. The table shows some 930,000 distinct CDR3 sequences, with about 27% occurring only once. The data were also submitted as part of a second study, on T cells of mothers and their children.

The source material was blood. Receptor source: a woman aged 40-49 years in good health.

The chain uses TRBV28 and TRBJ2-4; D is uncertain. Trimming stripped 6 bases from V and 3 bases from J, with 9 bases between. This CDR3 is built from 13 residues. Germline CDR1 and CDR2: MDHEN and SYDVKM. The CDR3 region has the DNA TGTGCCAGCAGGTATGTCGGCAAAAACATTCAGTACTTC. Its protein is CASRYVGKNIQYF.

The CDR3 DNA sequence: TGTGCCTGGAGTAACAGGGAGGTCGCCTCCTACGAGCAGTACTTC. Its protein is CAWSNREVASYEQYF. This chain uses TRBV30 with TRBJ2-4; perhaps D is TRBD1 or TRBD2 (6 bases each). The DNA end lines up better with TRBJ2-7; the J call may be wrong. This CDR3 is built from 15 residues. Germline-derived CDR1 and CDR2 are GTSNPN and SVGIG (reference sequence).

In the case of this clonotype: A much larger clone sits a single nucleotide away, making a read error possible. V and J are TRBV6-6 and TRBJ2-5, with D unresolved. Germline CDR1 MNHNY, CDR2 SVGAGI (reference sequence). The CDR3 is made up of 17 amino acids. The CDR3 sequence: CSSSYGKGHTGQETQYF. As DNA, the CDR3 is TGTTCCAGCAGTTACGGCAAGGGCCATACTGGGCAAGAGACCCAGTACTTC.

This clonotype was counted ten times or more. V is TRBV7-9 and J is TRBJ1-1; D is uncertain. Germline CDR1 and CDR2: SEHNR and FQNEAQ (reference sequence). The CDR3 loop spans 12 amino acids. V gave up 5 bases and J gave up 0 bases, with 4 bases separating them. CDR3 DNA sequence: TGTGCCAGCAGCCCGTTGAACACTGAAGCTTTCTTT. Its translation: CASSPLNTEAFF.

The V gene is TRBV7-9, the J gene TRBJ2-5; 7 positions match TRBD2. The CDR3 sequence is 14 residues long. V was pared by 5 bases and J by 11 bases, with 14 bases of the junction left unmatched. Looked up from germline, CDR1 is SEHNR and CDR2 is FQNEAQ (reference sequence). The CDR3 DNA reads as TGTGCCAGCAGCGAAACCGGACTAGTCGATGAGCAGTACTTC. Translating gives CASSETGLVDEQYF.

This clonotype was counted only a few times. The rearrangement uses TRBV28 and TRBJ1-5, with TRBD1 matching over 9 bases. This CDR3 is built from 12 residues. Germline V lookup: CDR1 MDHEN, CDR2 SYDVKM. Trimming at V came to 10 bases and at J to 6 bases, leaving 4 bases not matched to a gene. The CDR3 sequence: CATGDRAQPQHF. In nucleotides, the CDR3 is TGTGCCACGGGGGACAGGGCTCAGCCCCAGCATTTT.

The J gene is TRBJ1-1, the V gene TRBV9, with D uncertain. Germline values: CDR1 SGDLS, CDR2 YYNGEE. Trimming stripped 0 bases from V and 1 base from J, with 4 bases between. This CDR3 is built from 13 residues. CDR3 bases: TGTGCCAGCAGCGTAGCACCGAACACTGAAGCTTTCTTT. This encodes CASSVAPNTEAFF.

This clonotype was detected only a few times. One end of the junction does not line up with germline, which may come from a read error. This rearrangement joins TRBV12-3 or TRBV12-4 to TRBJ2-6; the match to TRBD1 covers 10 bases. CDR3 size: 18 residues. CDR3 sequence (DNA): TGTGCCAGCAGTTTAAGACAGGGGGCTCAATCTGGGGTCAACGTCCTGACTTTC. Translated: CASSLRQGAQSGVNVLTF.

This clonotype was detected many times. The CDR3 DNA reads TGTGCCAGCAGCCAACCCTCACAGGACACCTACAATGAGCAGTTCTTC. Protein product: CASSQPSQDTYNEQFF. The chain links TRBV4-2 to TRBJ2-1, with D maybe TRBD1 (5 bases). Germline V gives CDR1 LGHNA, CDR2 YNFKEQ. This CDR3 has 16 residues. V lost 2 bases and J 2 bases, leaving 13 bases between the germline ends.

This clonotype was observed at least ten times. The rearrangement joins TRBV7-2 to TRBJ2-3; 10 bases match TRBD2. CDR3 length equals 18 residues. Germline CDR1 SGHTA, CDR2 FQGNSA. Germline trimming cut 10 bases from V and 6 bases from J; bases unmatched to any gene: 22. The CDR3 DNA is TGTGCCACCCGTATGGGTCTAGCGGGGGATTGGGGGGGGGATACGCAGTATTTT. It is translated as CATRMGLAGDWGGDTQYF.

This clonotype was picked up one time. The chain couples TRBV12-3 or TRBV12-4 to TRBJ1-3; 8 bases are a match to TRBD1. V gave up 6 bases and J gave up 4 bases; unmatched junction bases: 8. The CDR3 loop spans 15 amino acids. The CDR3 DNA follows: TGTGCCAGCAGCGCTGGACAGGGTACGGGAAACACCATATATTTT. Amino acid sequence: CASSAGQGTGNTIYF.

In this sample, this clonotype turned up many times. This rearrangement joins TRBV27 to TRBJ2-7; 8 positions match TRBD2. The V gene end was trimmed by 8 bases and the J gene end by 4 bases; junction bases not matched to a gene: 4. Looked up from germline, CDR1 is MNHEY and CDR2 is SMNVEV (reference sequence). The CDR3 runs 12 residues. As DNA, the CDR3 is TGTGCCAGCGGGTCGGGGGGGTACGAGCAGTACTTC. Protein sequence: CASGSGGYEQYF.

The sample holds many counts of this clonotype. The chain joins TRBV7-8 to TRBJ1-2; 7 positions match TRBD1. After removal of 5 bases from V and 1 base from J, the junction contained 7 bases not matched to a gene. The CDR3 loop spans 15 amino acids. Germline-derived CDR1 and CDR2 are SGHVS and FQNEAQ. CDR3 nucleotides: TGTGCCAGCAGCCCAATGACAGGGCTTAACTATGGCTACACCTTC. This translates into CASSPMTGLNYGYTF.